The 15 T cell receptor beta chains below all came from one sample that was sequenced in a study of identifying expanded T cells in peripheral blood. Profiled with immunoSEQ multiplex PCR; TCRdb holds only in-frame clones, not every one. The top ten clones hold about 8% of a sample with about 130,000 clones, roughly 90% of them seen once. Specimen: blood. These TCRs come from a person aged 18 to 70 in good health.

The chain has TRBV7-3 and TRBJ2-2; TRBD1 matches at 8 bases. After removal of 5 bases from V and 7 bases from J, the junction contained 6 bases not matched to a gene. Germline CDR1 reads SGHTA; CDR2 reads FQGTGA. This CDR3 spans 14 amino acids. The CDR3 nucleotides are TGTGCCAGCAGCCTCAGGGGGCTTAACGGGGAGCTGTTTTTT. It specifies CASSLRGLNGELFF.

The chain is built from TRBV27 and TRBJ2-7; D gene uncertain. The V end was cut by 5 bases, the J end by 3 bases, with 17 bases between. From germline, CDR1 is MNHEY and CDR2 SMNVEV (reference sequence). This CDR3 has 15 residues. In nucleotides, the CDR3 is TGTGCCAGCAGTCCCGCGGCCGTACCTCGCTACGAGCAGTACTTC. This codes for CASSPAAVPRYEQYF.

This clone was found a few times. This chain links TRBV5-6 with TRBJ1-6, with D possibly TRBD1 on 5 matching bases. The CDR3 sequence is 13 residues long. CDR1 and CDR2 from the germline V gene are SGHDT and YYEEEE. Trimming removed 6 bases from V and 7 bases from J, with 11 bases in between. In DNA, the CDR3 is TGTGCCAGCACTGGGGCGGAGAATTCACCCCTCCACTTT. Its protein is CASTGAENSPLHF.

Points on this clone: Different DNA sequences within this sample yield the same CDR3. This chain links TRBV4-1 with TRBJ2-7, with D unclear. The CDR3 extends over 15 amino acids. CDR1 is MGHRA and CDR2 is YSYEKL in the germline V gene. V gave up 0 bases and J gave up 2 bases, with 11 bases separating them. CDR3 protein: CASSQERLPTYEQYF. In DNA form, the CDR3 reads TGCGCCAGCAGCCAAGAACGGCTACCTACCTACGAGCAGTACTTC.

A few counts support this clone. CDR3 DNA: TGTGCCAGCAGCAGAGACAATGAGCAGTTCTTC. It translates to CASSRDNEQFF. The J gene is TRBJ2-1, the V gene TRBV7-9; D unclear. In germline, CDR1 is SEHNR, CDR2 FQNEAQ (reference sequence). This CDR3 has 11 residues. Deletions cut 5 bases from V and 5 bases from J, with 4 bases between.

As concerns this clone: A junction boundary mismatches the germline segment, possibly from a read error. The chain combines TRBV2 with TRBJ2-7; D possibly corresponds to TRBD2 (6 bases). This CDR3 is built from 15 residues. From germline, CDR1 is SNHLY and CDR2 FYNNEI. The CDR3 bases are TGTGCCAGCAGGGAAGCGGGCGGGTGGGCCTACGAGCAGTACTTC. It specifies CASREAGGWAYEQYF.

V usage is TRBV4-3 and J usage is TRBJ2-3, with 7 bases that match TRBD2. CDR3 length: 14 amino acids. The V gene end was trimmed by 0 bases and the J gene end by 7 bases; junction bases not matched to a gene: 4. CDR1 is LGHNA, CDR2 YSLEER, per germline. CDR3 protein: CASSQEIAGHTQYF. Here the CDR3 DNA reads TGCGCCAGCAGCCAAGAGATAGCGGGCCATACGCAGTATTTT.

V gene TRBV6-5 combines with J gene TRBJ1-6, with 7 bases that match TRBD1. CDR1 and CDR2 from the germline V gene are MNHEY and SVGAGI. The CDR3 is 15 residues long. Unmatched junction bases numbered 4, after V lost 1 base and J lost 7 bases. The CDR3 is CASSYLDRMNSPLHF. CDR3 DNA: TGTGCCAGCAGTTACTTGGACAGGATGAATTCACCCCTCCACTTT.

This clone was detected a few times. This rearrangement joins TRBV7-6 to TRBJ1-2; tentatively, D is TRBD1 (5 bases). The CDR3 loop spans 14 amino acids. The germline V gene has CDR1 SGHVS and CDR2 FNYEAQ. The ends were cut back, 5 bases at V and 7 bases at J, with 17 bases in the middle. The CDR3 region is CASSDRFEGFGYTF. For the CDR3, the DNA is TGTGCCAGCAGCGACAGATTCGAGGGCTTTGGCTACACCTTC. Using reference TRBV7-6 and TRBJ1-2 for the parts outside the CDR3, the full variable domain is GAGVSQSPRYKVTKRGQDVALRCDPISGHVSLYWYRQALGQGPEFLTYFNYEAQQDKSGLPNDRFSAERPEGSISTLTIQRTEQRDSAMYRCASSDRFEGFGYTFGSGTRLTVV.

The J gene is TRBJ2-6, the V gene TRBV4-2, with D perhaps being TRBD1 or TRBD2 (5 bases each). V was trimmed by 0 bases and J by 0 bases, leaving 15 bases between them. The CDR3 covers 19 residues. CDR1 LGHNA and CDR2 YNFKEQ come from the germline V gene. CDR3 amino acids: CASSQDEGTSFSGANVLTF. CDR3 DNA: TGTGCCAGCAGCCAAGATGAAGGGACGTCCTTCTCTGGGGCCAACGTCCTGACTTTC.

This sequence joins TRBV6-1 and TRBJ1-1; 9 bases map to TRBD1. This CDR3 contains 17 residues. The J segment lost 3 bases and the V segment lost 4 bases, leaving 12 bases of the junction unmatched. CDR1 MNHNS and CDR2 SASEGT come from the germline V gene. CDR3 region: CASSATGGAGRHTEAFF. The CDR3 DNA reads as TGTGCCAGCAGTGCAACAGGGGGCGCTGGGAGGCACACTGAAGCTTTCTTT.

The chain uses TRBV5-1 and TRBJ1-5, with a weak D call TRBD1 (6 bases). CDR1 is SGHRS and CDR2 is YFSETQ in the germline V gene. The CDR3 runs 14 residues. Trimming shortened V by 1 base and J by 6 bases, and 11 bases separated the two germline ends. CDR3 nucleotides: TGCGCCAGCAGCTTGACAGGGTCGGGTCAGCCCCAGCATTTT. The encoded protein is CASSLTGSGQPQHF.

The chain joins TRBV11-2 to TRBJ1-1; D gene unclear. Per the germline V gene, CDR1 is SGHAT and CDR2 is FQNNGV. CDR3 length: 13 residues. V was cut by 1 base and J by 1 base, with 4 bases left in between. As DNA, the CDR3 is TGTGCCAGCAGCTTAGGCCAGAACACTGAAGCTTTCTTT. Translating gives CASSLGQNTEAFF.

This clone has just one count. The chain joins TRBV6-6 to TRBJ2-1, with TRBD2 matching 14 bases. This CDR3 comprises 15 residues. Germline lookup yields CDR1 MNHNY and CDR2 SVGAGI (reference sequence). Trimming took 6 bases from V and 8 from J; bases not matched to a gene: 6. The CDR3 bases are TGTGCCAGCAGAGGGACTAGCGGGAGCCTCTATGAGCAGTTCTTC. Translation gives CASRGTSGSLYEQFF.

CDR3 nucleotides: TGTGCCAGCAGCATCCCGTCAGCAGGATCCGGAAACACCATATATTTT. Its translation is CASSIPSAGSGNTIYF. The rearrangement joins TRBV9 to TRBJ1-3; D is uncertain. Germline V gives CDR1 SGDLS, CDR2 YYNGEE. The length of the CDR3 is 16 residues. The V end lost 4 bases, the J end lost 4 bases, and 18 bases lay between the germline ends.